A selection of T cell receptor beta chains follows, all from one sample in a study of graft-versus-host responses after intestinal transplantation. This table comes from immunoSEQ multiplex PCR, and its TCRdb copy is limited to in-frame clones, with some not included. The sample has some 100,000 clones, about 90% seen once. Which antigens these TCRs recognize remains unknown. The starting material was unstimulated CD8+ T cells sorted from spleen or lymph node cells, obtained before intestinal transplant. The receptors shown here come from a human donor who received an intestinal transplant. CDR3s include the opening cysteine and the closing phenylalanine or tryptophan. A D gene is named only where the DNA matches it firmly. Some rows mark clone size as missing; the rest say once, few, many or name a class of expanded clone.

TRBV2	NA	TRBJ2-7	NA	CASLLRSYEQYF	TGTGCCAGCCTGCTAAGATCCTACGAGCAGTACTTC
TRBV6-5	NA	TRBJ1-5	NA	CASSYSGYSNQPQHF	TGTGCCAGCAGTTACTCGGGGTATAGCAATCAGCCCCAGCATTTT
TRBV5-3	TRBD1	TRBJ1-5	once	CARSLDVRDRANQPQHF	TGTGCCAGAAGCTTGGACGTGAGGGACAGGGCGAATCAGCCCCAGCATTTT
TRBV30	NA	TRBJ2-1	NA	CAWTVLNNEQFF	TGTGCCTGGACAGTACTAAACAATGAGCAGTTCTTC
TRBV11-2	NA	TRBJ2-7	NA	CASSPPSRAHYEQYF	TGTGCCAGCAGCCCGCCCTCCAGGGCTCACTACGAGCAGTACTTC
TRBV7-9	TRBD1	TRBJ2-7	NA	CASSQDRGFVDEQYF	TGTGCCAGCAGCCAGGACAGGGGTTTCGTCGACGAGCAGTACTTC
TRBV6-5	TRBD2	TRBJ2-7	NA	CASTRTSVSYEQYF	TGTGCCAGCACCCGGACTAGCGTCTCCTACGAGCAGTACTTC
TRBV27	NA	TRBJ2-5	NA	CASSLLAERGETQYF	TGTGCCAGCAGTTTGTTAGCGGAGAGAGGGGAGACCCAGTACTTC
TRBV7-9	TRBD1	TRBJ2-7	NA	CASSSRDRASYEQYF	TGTGCCAGCAGCTCCCGGGACAGGGCCTCCTACGAGCAGTACTTC
TRBV29-1	NA	TRBJ2-5	NA	CSVVGESPFELETQYF	TGCAGCGTTGTAGGAGAGTCCCCTTTCGAATTAGAGACCCAGTACTTC
TRBV7-6	NA	TRBJ2-1	NA	CASSFLETPSNNEQFF	TGTGCCAGCAGCTTCCTCGAGACCCCGAGTAACAATGAGCAGTTCTTC
TRBV11-2	TRBD1	TRBJ2-7	NA	CASSFPRDRAYLYEQYF	TGTGCCAGCAGCTTTCCCCGGGACAGGGCTTATCTCTACGAGCAGTACTTC
TRBV13	TRBD1	TRBJ2-2	NA	CASSPIGTGNTGELFF	TGTGCCAGCAGCCCGATAGGGACAGGGAACACCGGGGAGCTGTTTTTT
TRBV27	NA	TRBJ2-7	NA	CASSGVIESSGYEQYF	TGTGCCAGCAGCGGGGTAATTGAGTCATCCGGCTACGAGCAGTACTTC
TRBV7-9	TRBD2	TRBJ2-3	NA	CASEGLAGVSTDTQYF	TGTGCCAGCGAGGGACTAGCGGGGGTGAGCACAGATACGCAGTATTTT
TRBV10-3	NA	TRBJ2-1	NA	CATRDFPSSYNEQFF	TGTGCCACTCGGGACTTTCCCAGCTCCTACAATGAGCAGTTCTTC
TRBV12-5	TRBD1	TRBJ1-5	NA	CASGLVIYPRGRSTGGNQPQHF	TGTGCTAGTGGTTTGGTCATTTACCCCAGGGGGCGGTCAACGGGGGGCAATCAGCCCCAGCATTTT
TRBV7-9	TRBD1	TRBJ1-1	NA	CASSLEGADTEAFF	TGTGCCAGCAGCTTAGAGGGGGCGGACACTGAAGCTTTCTTT
TRBV11-2	TRBD2	TRBJ2-1	NA	CASSSDTGLVSWNEQFF	TGTGCCAGCAGCTCGGACACGGGACTAGTTTCCTGGAATGAGCAGTTCTTC
TRBV2	NA	TRBJ2-5	NA	CASSLETQYF	TGTGCCAGCAGCTTAGAGACCCAGTACTTC
TRBV9	TRBD2	TRBJ2-5	NA	CASSVTAGAFQETQYF	TGTGCCAGCAGCGTCACAGCGGGGGCCTTCCAAGAGACCCAGTACTTC
TRBV9	TRBD2	TRBJ2-7	NA	CASSGTSGSYEQYF	TGTGCCAGCAGCGGTACTAGCGGCTCCTACGAGCAGTACTTC
TRBV7-3	NA	TRBJ2-5	NA	CASSGGGRETQYF	TGTGCCAGCAGCGGAGGAGGGCGGGAGACCCAGTACTTC
TRBV7-3	NA	TRBJ1-2	once	CASSFDIGYGYTF	TGTGCCAGCAGCTTCGATATTGGGTATGGCTACACCTTC
TRBV15	NA	TRBJ1-1	NA	CATSRELFDGTNTEAFF	TGTGCCACCAGCAGAGAGTTGTTCGACGGGACGAACACTGAAGCTTTCTTT
TRBV1	NA	TRBJ2-4	NA	CTSSRRASGGVDKNIQYF	TGCACCAGCAGCCGAAGGGCGAGTGGAGGTGTCGACAAAAACATTCAGTACTTC
TRBV27	NA	TRBJ2-1	NA	CASSRVGASYNEQFF	TGTGCCAGCAGTCGGGTGGGGGCCTCCTACAATGAGCAGTTCTTC
TRBV5-4	TRBD2	TRBJ2-7	NA	CASSFGTNSYEQYF	TGTGCCAGCAGCTTCGGGACTAACTCCTACGAGCAGTACTTC
TRBV9	NA	TRBJ2-5	NA	CASSAGGQIQETQYF	TGTGCCAGCAGCGCAGGTGGGCAGATCCAAGAGACCCAGTACTTC
TRBV6-5	NA	TRBJ2-2	NA	CASNSVGAGELFF	TGTGCCAGCAATTCCGTGGGGGCCGGGGAGCTGTTTTTT
TRBV19	NA	TRBJ2-7	NA	CASSIGQGNYEQYF	TGTGCCAGTAGTATTGGGCAGGGAAACTACGAGCAGTACTTC
TRBV6-1	NA	TRBJ2-1	NA	CASSELSVSSYNEQFF	TGTGCCAGCAGTGAATTAAGCGTTAGCTCCTACAATGAGCAGTTCTTC
TRBV19	NA	TRBJ1-4	NA	CASSTISATNEKLFF	TGTGCCAGTAGCACCATCTCCGCAACTAATGAAAAACTGTTTTTT
TRBV6-1	NA	TRBJ1-5	NA	CASSEIGDEQPQHF	TGTGCCAGCAGTGAAATCGGGGACGAGCAGCCCCAGCATTTT